This T cell receptor (beta chain) was captured in a study of cytomegalovirus exposure and HLA in healthy donors. The PCR contained 60 Vbeta and 13 Jbeta primers. The table came from immunoSEQ multiplex PCR; TCRdb's copy has only in-frame clones and leaves some out. Among roughly 190,000 clones listed, roughly 80% were seen once. The study's findings and limits: CMV serostatus was the sole immune exposure information available. Some V segments could not be told apart, so they were left out, TRBV6-2 and TRBV6-3 among them. In a later analysis, several top co-occurrence clusters appeared linked to parvovirus B19, influenza, CMV and Epstein-Barr virus. Later analysis associated a missense DCLRE1C variant with TCR beta V- and J-gene trimming.

The CDR3 runs to 14 residues. V gave up 3 bases and J gave up 5 bases, with 14 bases separating them. This clone was detected only once. As yet, its antigen is unknown. The chain has TRBV23-1 and TRBJ2-7; no firm D call. TRBV23-1 carries the ORF label, with uncertain function. Sequencing was performed on PBMCs. The sequence came from a man in his forties or fifties in good health and CMV-seropositive. CDR3 coding DNA: TGCGCCAGCAGTCACCCTCGCAGTACCAACGAGCAGTACTTC. It translates to CASSHPRSTNEQYF.